The clone carrying this TCR beta chain was seen a few times. As yet, its antigen is unknown. The CDR3 runs 13 residues. The V gene lost 4 bases and the J gene lost 4 bases, with 8 bases spanning the gap. The germline CDR1 and CDR2 sequences are SGHVS and FNYEAQ. The data belong to a study of T cells after yellow fever vaccination. Study background: Preparation of the low-cell-number fractions used SMART-Seq v4 Ultra Low Input.

Researchers made TCR cDNA using 5'RACE template switching, and this step added a universal primer site and UMIs. TCRdb re-called the 5' RACE reads through MiXCR, storing one row per CDR3 protein. The table lists 450,000 to 650,000 distinct CDR3 sequences, about 13% of them singletons. The study's findings and limits: Abundant clonotypes from the bulk population could contaminate FACS-sorted repertoires.

V usage is TRBV7-6 and J usage is TRBJ2-1; D remains ambiguous. This specimen was PBMCs, taken on the day of the yellow fever booster vaccination. The origin of this receptor is a man aged 25-40 years who received the YFV17D yellow fever vaccine. The CDR3 DNA sequence: TGTGCCAGCAGCTCTGACACGTACAATGAGCAGTTCTTC. Its protein is CASSSDTYNEQFF.